The 25 T cell receptor beta chains below were found in one sample sequenced in a study of Ad26.COV2.S vaccination and SARS-CoV-2 variants. Stated treatment: some 20 received Ad26.COV2.S at low or high dose, single or two shots; 5 received placebo; per-sample allocation not given. Sampling was performed 63 days after the first vaccine or placebo injection. Sequenced by immunoSEQ multiplex PCR; TCRdb stores in-frame clones only, minus some. Of some 300,000 clones in the sample, 70% to 90% were seen once. The sequenced sample was peripheral blood, obtained in a trial of Ad26.COV2.S vaccine versus placebo. These receptors originate from a person between 18 and 65 years old who received the Ad26.COV2.S COVID-19 vaccine or a placebo.

The genes are TRBV9 and TRBJ2-2; 8 bases agree with TRBD2. The CDR3 totals 15 residues. CDR1 SGDLS and CDR2 YYNGEE come from the germline V gene. J gave up 6 bases and V 0 bases, and 4 bases lay outside the gene matches. The CDR3 sequence: CASSVEVAGSGELFF. As DNA, the CDR3 is TGTGCCAGCAGCGTAGAGGTAGCGGGGTCCGGGGAGCTGTTTTTT. Full variable domain (outside the CDR3, taken from reference TRBV9 and TRBJ2-2): DSGVTQTPKHLITATGQRVTLRCSPRSGDLSVYWYQQSLDQGLQFLIQYYNGEERAKGNILERFSAQQFPDLHSELNLSSLELGDSALYFCASSVEVAGSGELFFGEGSRLTVL.

In regard to this clone: One end of the junction does not line up with germline, which may come from a read error. This sequence joins TRBV7-7 and TRBJ2-1, with D possibly TRBD1 on 5 matching bases. CDR3 length: 13 residues. From germline, CDR1 is SSHAT and CDR2 FNYEAQ (reference sequence). The CDR3 bases are TGTGCTAGCAGCGTGGACACGACCAATGAGCAGTTCTTC. Encoded protein: CASSVDTTNEQFF.

The CDR3 region has the DNA TGTGCCAGTAGTATTATCGCTAGCGGATACACAGATACGCAGTATTTT. Its translation: CASSIIASGYTDTQYF. The V gene is TRBV19, the J gene TRBJ2-3; 7 nucleotides line up with TRBD2. Unmatched junction bases numbered 8, after V lost 3 bases and J lost 2 bases. The CDR3 has 16 amino acids. In germline, CDR1 is LNHDA, CDR2 SQIVND (reference sequence).

This clone was detected a few times. The CDR3 loop reads CASSPPLGRGGNQPQHF. CDR3 in DNA: TGTGCCAGCTCACCACCTTTAGGCAGGGGTGGTAATCAGCCCCAGCATTTT. The chain joins TRBV18 to TRBJ1-5, with a possible D match to TRBD1 (6 bases). The CDR3 length is 17 residues. CDR1 and CDR2 (germline): KGHSH, LQKENI. V was cut by 0 bases and J by 4 bases, with 16 bases left in between.

J is TRBJ2-7 and V is TRBV5-4; D perhaps matches TRBD2 (6 bases). V shed 0 bases and J shed 3 bases, with 13 bases lying between them. The CDR3 runs to 15 residues. The germline V gene encodes CDR1 SGHNT and CDR2 YYREEE (reference sequence). The CDR3 bases are TGTGCCAGCAGCTTGGCACCGCAGGGAGGCTACGAGCAGTACTTC. The encoded protein is CASSLAPQGGYEQYF.

This chain joins TRBV24-1 and TRBJ1-1; D not certain. Germline V gene sequence: CDR1 KGHDR, CDR2 SFDVKD. V was cut by 1 base and J by 5 bases, with 4 bases left in between. CDR3 length: 12 residues. The CDR3 bases are TGTGCCACCAGTGATTTTGAGACTGAAGCTTTCTTT. Protein: CATSDFETEAFF.

This clone was recorded only once. This chain connects TRBV6-4 to TRBJ1-2, with unresolved D. CDR3 length: 14 amino acids. Germline CDR1 is MRHNA and CDR2 is SNTAGT. Trimming cost V 2 bases and J 3 bases, with 10 bases left between them. The CDR3 spells CASSDGEGHYGYTF. The DNA for the CDR3 is TGTGCCAGCAGTGACGGGGAGGGTCACTATGGCTACACCTTC.

The chain couples TRBV5-4 to TRBJ2-3; 8 bases map to TRBD2. Germline CDR1 is SGHNT and CDR2 is YYREEE (reference sequence). This CDR3 comprises 14 residues. After removal of 4 bases from V and 4 bases from J, the junction contained 5 bases not matched to a gene. The CDR3 region is CASSLRGGSDTQYF. The CDR3, as DNA: TGTGCCAGCAGCCTACGGGGGGGCTCAGATACGCAGTATTTT.

The genes are TRBV5-1 and TRBJ2-7; the D is unclear. Trimming shortened V by 4 bases and J by 6 bases, and 20 bases separated the two germline ends. CDR1 and CDR2 from the germline V gene are SGHRS and YFSETQ. The CDR3 sequence is 15 residues long. In DNA form, the CDR3 reads TGCGCCAGCAGCACAACCTTTGGAGAGCGTCGCGAGCAGTACTTC. Its protein product is CASSTTFGERREQYF. The variable domain in full, with the rest retrieved from reference TRBV5-1 and TRBJ2-7, is KAGVTQTPRYLIKTRGQQVTLSCSPISGHRSVSWYQQTPGQGLQFLFEYFSETQRNKGNFPGRFSGRQFSNSRSEMNVSTLELGDSALYLCASSTTFGERREQYFGPGTRLTVT.

This chain joins TRBV6-2 or TRBV6-3 and TRBJ1-2; no firm D call. Germline CDR1 is MNHEY and CDR2 is SVGEGT. The CDR3 totals 14 residues. Deletions cut 2 bases from V and 2 bases from J, with 9 bases between. The chain's CDR3 is CASSYGPVNYGYTF. The CDR3 bases are TGTGCCAGCAGTTACGGGCCAGTCAACTATGGCTACACCTTC.

The chain joins TRBV5-4 to TRBJ1-2; no definite D call. The germline V gene encodes CDR1 SGHNT and CDR2 YYREEE (reference sequence). The germline V and J ends were trimmed by 1 base and 0 bases, with 13 bases remaining between them. This CDR3 contains 16 residues. As DNA, the CDR3 is TGTGCCAGCAGCTTGCGGAGTAGTCCAGCTAACTATGGCTACACCTTC. This gives the protein CASSLRSSPANYGYTF.

V usage is TRBV6-6 and J usage is TRBJ2-2; maybe TRBD1 (6 bases). V gave up 0 bases and J gave up 4 bases, with 12 bases separating them. The CDR3 extends over 16 amino acids. CDR1 and CDR2 from the germline V gene are MNHNY and SVGAGI (reference sequence). CDR3 region: CASSYSYGGATGELFF. The CDR3, as DNA: TGTGCCAGCAGTTACTCATATGGGGGCGCCACCGGGGAGCTGTTTTTT.

V usage is TRBV6-2 or TRBV6-3 and J usage is TRBJ2-7; TRBD1 is a possible D gene (6 bases). The ends were cut back, 5 bases at V and 9 bases at J, with 11 bases in the middle. Germline V lookup: CDR1 MNHEY, CDR2 SVGEGT. This CDR3 has 11 amino acids. CDR3 protein: CASSQGHWQYF. As DNA, the CDR3 is TGTGCCAGCAGTCAGGGACATTGGCAGTACTTC.

This rearrangement joins TRBV3-1 (or the pseudogene TRBV3-2) to TRBJ1-5; no definite D call. This CDR3 has 13 amino acids. Germline CDR1 is LGHDT and CDR2 is YNNKEL (reference sequence). V was pared by 0 bases and J by 5 bases, with 5 bases between. The CDR3 coding sequence is TGTGCCAGCAGCCAAGACCAGGATCAGCCCCAGCATTTT. Protein: CASSQDQDQPQHF.

In the case of this clone: The junction differs from germline at one of its ends, possibly a read error. The V gene is TRBV7-7, the J gene TRBJ2-5; perhaps TRBD1 as D (6 bases). The CDR3 contains 15 residues. CDR1 and CDR2 (germline): SSHAT, FNYEAQ (reference sequence). CDR3 amino acids: CASSLGWGPQETQYF. DNA of the CDR3: TGTGCTAGCAGCTTAGGTTGGGGGCCCCAAGAGACCCAGTACTTC.

The chain has TRBV6-5 and TRBJ2-5; D unclear. The CDR3 consists of 12 residues. Germline V gene data show CDR1 as MNHEY and CDR2 as SVGAGI. With 8 bases removed from V and 2 bases from J, the gap between germline ends came to 9 bases. The CDR3 DNA reads as TGTGCCAGCGTGAAGGGACAAGAGACCCAGTACTTC. Translating gives CASVKGQETQYF.

This clone occurred once. The genes are TRBV10-3 and TRBJ2-5, with 10 bases matching TRBD2. The V gene end was trimmed by 0 bases and the J gene end by 2 bases; junction bases not matched to a gene: 6. The germline CDR1 and CDR2 sequences are ENHRY and SYGVKD. The CDR3 is made up of 17 amino acids. DNA of the CDR3: TGTGCCATCAGTGAGTCCCCTAGCGGGGGACCACAAGAGACCCAGTACTTC. Residues: CAISESPSGGPQETQYF.

The chain combines TRBV5-4 with TRBJ1-2; 8 positions match TRBD1. Germline V gives CDR1 SGHNT, CDR2 YYREEE (reference sequence). The V segment lost 4 bases and the J segment 5 bases; nucleotides outside the gene matches: 25. CDR3 length equals 20 residues. The CDR3 reads CASSLRFLRTGRKEVYGYTF. For the CDR3, the DNA is TGTGCCAGCAGCCTCCGATTTCTAAGGACAGGGAGGAAAGAGGTATATGGCTACACCTTC.

The chain is built from TRBV7-2 and TRBJ1-2; D might be TRBD1 (5 bases). CDR1 is SGHTA and CDR2 is FQGNSA in the germline V gene. V lost 5 bases and J lost 8, with 15 bases in between. This CDR3 has 13 amino acids. The CDR3: CASSAQVRGGYTF. DNA for the CDR3: TGTGCCAGCAGCGCACAGGTCCGTGGAGGCTACACCTTC.

This clone was recorded once. The chain recombines TRBV4-1 with TRBJ1-3; weak D call: TRBD1 (5 bases). Germline V gene sequence: CDR1 MGHRA, CDR2 YSYEKL. V was clipped by 1 base and J by 0 bases, with 10 bases between them. The CDR3 length is 16 residues. The CDR3 region is CASSQGQFSSGNTIYF. As DNA, the CDR3 is TGCGCCAGCAGCCAAGGACAGTTCTCCTCTGGAAACACCATATATTTT.

Concerning this clone itself: Compared with germline, one end of the junction differs, possibly owing to a read error. This rearrangement joins TRBV2 to TRBJ1-2; D may be TRBD1 (5 bases). The CDR3 length is 12 residues. Germline V gene sequence: CDR1 SNHLY, CDR2 FYNNEI. CDR3 in DNA: TGTACCAGCAGTCAACTCAGGGACGGCTACACCTTC. It yields the protein CTSSQLRDGYTF. Combining the CDR3 with reference TRBV2 and TRBJ1-2 gives the whole variable domain EPEVTQTPSHQVTQMGQEVILRCVPISNHLYFYWYRQILGQKVEFLVSFYNNEISEKSEIFDDQFSVERPDGSNFTLKIRSTKLEDSAMYFCTSSQLRDGYTFGSGTRLTVV.

V usage is TRBV6-6 and J usage is TRBJ2-7; D remains ambiguous. Trimming cost V 2 bases and J 3 bases, with 11 bases left between them. Germline V CDR1 and CDR2: MNHNY, SVGAGI (reference sequence). This CDR3 is built from 14 residues. DNA for the CDR3: TGTGCCAGCAGTTACGAAGATACGCGCTACGAGCAGTACTTC. This gives the protein CASSYEDTRYEQYF.

The chain uses TRBV7-2 and TRBJ2-3; TRBD2 matches at 16 bases. From germline, CDR1 is SGHTA and CDR2 FQGNSA. V gave up 2 bases and J gave up 4 bases; unmatched junction bases: 9. This CDR3 has 19 amino acids. The CDR3 DNA reads TGTGCCAGCAGCTTAAGGGGACTAGCGGGGGGGCCGAGGGCAGATACGCAGTATTTT. Translation: CASSLRGLAGGPRADTQYF.

This clone was seen just once. The J gene is TRBJ2-3, the V gene TRBV7-9; TRBD1 might be the D (5 bases). The germline V gene has CDR1 SEHNR and CDR2 FQNEAQ (reference sequence). The CDR3 is 15 amino acids. V shed 2 bases and J shed 4 bases, with 13 bases lying between them. The CDR3 reads CASSLTGPKADTQYF. The CDR3 coding sequence is TGTGCCAGCAGCTTAACAGGCCCAAAGGCAGATACGCAGTATTTT.

In DNA, the CDR3 is TGCGCCAGCAGCGCTCTACAGGGCTCCGGGGAGCTGTTTTTT. It specifies CASSALQGSGELFF. V and J are TRBV5-1 and TRBJ2-2; maybe TRBD1 (6 bases). V lost 4 bases to trimming and J lost 6 bases, with 13 bases between them. CDR1 and CDR2 (germline): SGHRS, YFSETQ. The CDR3 length is 14 residues.